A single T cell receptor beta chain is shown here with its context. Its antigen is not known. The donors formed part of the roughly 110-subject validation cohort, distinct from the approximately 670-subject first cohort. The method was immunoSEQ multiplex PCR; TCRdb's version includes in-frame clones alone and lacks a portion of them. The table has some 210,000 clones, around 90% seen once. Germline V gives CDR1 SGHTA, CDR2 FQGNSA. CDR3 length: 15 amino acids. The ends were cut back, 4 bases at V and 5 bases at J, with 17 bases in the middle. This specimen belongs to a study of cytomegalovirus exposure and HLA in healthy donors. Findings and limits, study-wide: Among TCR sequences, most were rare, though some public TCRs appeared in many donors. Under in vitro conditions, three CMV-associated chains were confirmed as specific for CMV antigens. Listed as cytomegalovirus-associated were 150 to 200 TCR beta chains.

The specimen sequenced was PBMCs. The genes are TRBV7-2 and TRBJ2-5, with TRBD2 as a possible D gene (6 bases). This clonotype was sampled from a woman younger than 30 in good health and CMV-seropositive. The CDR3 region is CASSSQHLRGETQYF. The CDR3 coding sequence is TGTGCCAGCAGCTCCCAACATCTTCGGGGGGAGACCCAGTACTTC.